These 16 T cell receptor beta chains were sequenced from one sample in a study of technical replicates of blood from a handful of donors (dated by TCRdb to between 2016 and 2019). Receptors were amplified or captured by the immunoSEQ multiplex PCR assay. Imported from immuneACCESS, the table was reduced by TCRdb to in-frame sequences with V and J called. These copies leave out some clones; in studies compared against another copy, an unresolved V gene accounts for under half, and the cause of the remainder is not known. Recorded for this sample are about 57,000 clones; around 90% of them occurred a single time. The ten largest clones take up over 4% of the sample. Sequences were obtained from PBMCs. The receptors were sampled from a human donor in good health. Some clones in this sample may be carry-over from other donors' samples.

This chain joins TRBV2 and TRBJ2-4; TRBD1 might be the D (6 bases). The germline V gene encodes CDR1 SNHLY and CDR2 FYNNEI. This CDR3 is 14 amino acids long. V was pared by 1 base and J by 6 bases, with 10 bases between. The CDR3 here is CASSEGDNLNIQYF. The CDR3 DNA follows: TGTGCCAGCAGTGAAGGGGACAACCTAAACATTCAGTACTTC.

This chain connects TRBV12-5 to TRBJ2-2, with 8 bases identical to TRBD1. With 0 bases clipped from V and 4 bases from J, the junction kept 10 bases outside the gene matches. CDR1 LGHNT and CDR2 FRNRAP come from the germline V gene. The CDR3 is 18 amino acids. The DNA of the CDR3 is TGTGCTAGTGGTTTGGTACTTGGCAGGGGGCTGGGCACCGGGGAGCTGTTTTTT. It translates to CASGLVLGRGLGTGELFF.

This clone was seen more than once but under ten times. This rearrangement joins TRBV5-4 to TRBJ2-7; D possibly corresponds to TRBD1 (6 bases). CDR1 and CDR2 (germline): SGHNT, YYREEE (reference sequence). The ends were cut back, 0 bases at V and 4 bases at J, with 11 bases in the middle. The CDR3 contains 14 residues. For the CDR3, the DNA is TGTGCCAGCAGCTTGGCACAGGGTGGTTACGAGCAGTACTTC. It translates to CASSLAQGGYEQYF.

This clone has just one count. This rearrangement joins TRBV29-1 to TRBJ2-2; 9 bases line up with TRBD1. This CDR3 comprises 13 residues. The V gene's germline CDR1 is SQVTM and CDR2 ANQGSEA. The V segment lost 7 bases and the J segment 1 base; nucleotides outside the gene matches: 1. CDR3 nucleotide sequence: TGCAGCGGGGGACAGGGGAACACCGGGGAGCTGTTTTTT. As protein: CSGGQGNTGELFF.

The chain carries TRBV5-1 and TRBJ2-5; perhaps TRBD1 as D (6 bases). CDR3 length: 14 residues. Germline CDR1 is SGHRS and CDR2 is YFSETQ. The ends were cut back, 4 bases at V and 4 bases at J, with 14 bases in the middle. The CDR3 loop is CASSPRTDGETQYF. The CDR3 nucleotides read TGCGCCAGCAGCCCCAGGACAGACGGAGAGACCCAGTACTTC.

Only one count was recorded for this clone. The V and J genes are TRBV15 and TRBJ2-3; TRBD1 is a possible D gene (5 bases). Germline CDR1 and CDR2: LNHNV and YYDKDF (reference sequence). Trimming removed 0 bases from V and 0 bases from J, with 10 bases in between. CDR3 length: 16 residues. The CDR3 sequence is CATSRDWTSSTDTQYF. CDR3 DNA: TGTGCCACCAGCAGAGATTGGACAAGCAGCACAGATACGCAGTATTTT.

The J gene is TRBJ2-5, the V gene TRBV11-2, with TRBD1 matching 7 bases. The CDR3 runs 14 residues. The germline V gene has CDR1 SGHAT and CDR2 FQNNGV. V lost 5 bases and J lost 5; bases outside the gene matches: 8. The CDR3 loop reads CASSPQGFGETQYF. The CDR3 nucleotides are TGTGCCAGCAGCCCACAGGGGTTCGGGGAGACCCAGTACTTC.

V gene TRBV4-3 combines with J gene TRBJ2-7; the match to TRBD1 covers 10 bases. Trimming took 3 bases from V and 3 from J; bases not matched to a gene: 5. CDR1 is LGHNA and CDR2 is YSLEER in the germline V gene. The CDR3 contains 15 residues. CDR3 coding DNA: TGCGCCAGCAGCCAGGGGACAGGGGCCCTCTACGAGCAGTACTTC. Residues: CASSQGTGALYEQYF.

This clone was observed a single time. This chain connects TRBV13 to TRBJ2-7; 8 bases map to TRBD2. The germline V gene encodes CDR1 PRHDT and CDR2 FYEKMQ (reference sequence). CDR3 length: 15 residues. V lost 5 bases to trimming and J lost 4 bases; unmatched junction nucleotides: 10. CDR3 amino acids: CASSHLAGGAYEQYF. The DNA of the CDR3 is TGTGCCAGCAGCCATCTAGCGGGTGGGGCGTACGAGCAGTACTTC.

The chain has TRBV11-2 and TRBJ2-7, with a possible D match to TRBD2 (6 bases). The CDR3 extends over 15 amino acids. V dropped 0 bases and J dropped 2 bases, with 11 bases sitting between them. Germline CDR1 SGHAT, CDR2 FQNNGV. In DNA form, the CDR3 reads TGTGCCAGCAGCTTAGACGGCGGGGCCACCTACGAGCAGTACTTC. Residues: CASSLDGGATYEQYF.

V usage is TRBV7-2 and J usage is TRBJ1-6, with D possibly matching TRBD1 (6 bases). From germline, CDR1 is SGHTA and CDR2 FQGNSA. This CDR3 comprises 16 residues. V gave up 1 base and J gave up 7 bases, with 14 bases separating them. CDR3 loop: CASSLVGQQGNSPLHF. CDR3 sequence (DNA): TGTGCCAGCAGCTTAGTTGGACAGCAAGGGAATTCACCCCTCCACTTT. The full variable domain, in which reference TRBV7-2 and TRBJ1-6 provide the parts outside the CDR3, is GAGVSQSPSNKVTEKGKDVELRCDPISGHTALYWYRQSLGQGLEFLIYFQGNSAPDKSGLPSDRFSAERTGGSVSTLTIQRTQQEDSAVYLCASSLVGQQGNSPLHFGNGTRLTVT.

This rearrangement joins TRBV7-3 to TRBJ1-1; possibly TRBD1 for D (6 bases). CDR3 length equals 14 residues. Trimming cost V 1 base and J 3 bases, with 9 bases left between them. In germline, CDR1 is SGHTA, CDR2 FQGTGA. This chain's CDR3 is CASSLNPGDTEAFF. The DNA for the CDR3 is TGTGCCAGCAGCTTAAATCCAGGGGACACTGAAGCTTTCTTT.

This clone was seen more than once but under ten times. The J gene is TRBJ2-7, the V gene TRBV7-9; no firm D call. The CDR3 is 12 residues long. The germline gives CDR1 SEHNR, CDR2 FQNEAQ (reference sequence). V was clipped by 8 bases and J by 3 bases, with 11 bases between them. The CDR3 DNA is TGTGCCAGCTCTGAGCACGGCTACGAGCAGTACTTC. Protein sequence: CASSEHGYEQYF.

This chain links TRBV5-1 with TRBJ2-2, with TRBD2 matching 8 bases. The V segment lost 0 bases and the J segment 4 bases; nucleotides outside the gene matches: 5. CDR1 and CDR2 from the germline V gene are SGHRS and YFSETQ. The CDR3 length is 16 residues. CDR3 loop: CASSLVAGGGTGELFF. The CDR3 bases are TGCGCCAGCAGCTTGGTCGCGGGGGGCGGCACCGGGGAGCTGTTTTTT. Combining the CDR3 with reference TRBV5-1 and TRBJ2-2 gives the whole variable domain KAGVTQTPRYLIKTRGQQVTLSCSPISGHRSVSWYQQTPGQGLQFLFEYFSETQRNKGNFPGRFSGRQFSNSRSEMNVSTLELGDSALYLCASSLVAGGGTGELFFGEGSRLTVL.

This clone was observed a few times. The chain links TRBV4-3 to TRBJ2-3, with D maybe TRBD2 (5 bases). The CDR3 contains 14 residues. V was trimmed by 0 bases and J by 4 bases, leaving 8 bases between them. Germline CDR1 and CDR2: LGHNA and YSLEER. CDR3 protein: CASSQDRGPDTQYF. Written as DNA, the CDR3 is TGCGCCAGCAGCCAAGATCGGGGTCCAGATACGCAGTATTTT.

This sequence joins TRBV15 and TRBJ2-5, with D possibly matching TRBD1 (5 bases). Germline V CDR1 and CDR2: LNHNV, YYDKDF (reference sequence). The CDR3 is made up of 14 amino acids. V lost 3 bases to trimming and J lost 4 bases, with 12 bases between them. This CDR3 reads CATSSFKGRETQYF. The DNA for the CDR3 is TGTGCCACCAGCAGCTTTAAGGGGCGAGAGACCCAGTACTTC.